The 25 T cell receptor beta chains below all came from one sample that was sequenced in a study of identical twins. TCRdb called the 5' RACE reads again in MiXCR, with one record for every CDR3 protein. The table has about 530,000 distinct CDR3 sequences, about a fifth seen once; the top ten hold approximately 0.48%. The data also belong to a second study, concerning yellow fever vaccine responses in identical twins.

Sample: CD4+ T cells sorted from blood. The receptors here all came from a woman aged 18-30 years in good health.

This clonotype was detected only a few times. The chain uses TRBV4-1 and TRBJ2-6; D gene unclear. The CDR3 is made up of 18 amino acids. Germline loops: CDR1 MGHRA, CDR2 YSYEKL. The V end lost 3 bases, the J end lost 1 base, and 16 bases lay between the germline ends. The CDR3 loop is CASSQQTLSQSGANVLTF. CDR3 coding DNA: TGCGCCAGCAGCCAGCAGACACTATCCCAGTCTGGGGCCAACGTCCTGACTTTC.

The rearrangement links TRBV12-3 or TRBV12-4 to TRBJ2-3; D is undetermined. This CDR3 is 13 amino acids long. Trimming removed 5 bases at V and 4 bases at J, with 10 bases between. The CDR3 DNA follows: TGTGCCAGCAGTCCCCGTCGGGCAGATACGCAGTATTTT. Translating gives CASSPRRADTQYF.

The rearrangement uses TRBV5-5 and TRBJ2-1; 10 positions agree with TRBD1. Germline V gene lookup returns CDR1 SGHKS and CDR2 YYEKEE (reference sequence). The CDR3 runs 18 residues. J gave up 4 bases and V 1 base, and 11 bases lay outside the gene matches. Here the CDR3 DNA reads TGTGCCAGCAGCTTGTTATTGGACAGGGGGGGGGTTTACAATGAGCAGTTCTTC. This codes for CASSLLLDRGGVYNEQFF.

Only a few counts were recorded for this clonotype. This chain's CDR3 is CASSVDNLIPGELFF. The CDR3 DNA reads as TGCGCCAGCAGCGTGGACAACCTTATCCCCGGGGAGCTGTTTTTT. The chain links TRBV5-1 to TRBJ2-2, with D maybe TRBD1 (5 bases). This CDR3 comprises 15 residues. The germline V gene has CDR1 SGHRS and CDR2 YFSETQ. Trimming removed 4 bases from V and 6 bases from J, with 16 bases in between. The complete variable domain, with remaining parts taken from reference TRBV5-1 and TRBJ2-2, reads KAGVTQTPRYLIKTRGQQVTLSCSPISGHRSVSWYQQTPGQGLQFLFEYFSETQRNKGNFPGRFSGRQFSNSRSEMNVSTLELGDSALYLCASSVDNLIPGELFFGEGSRLTVL.

The V gene is TRBV24-1, the J gene TRBJ2-4; D ambiguous. CDR1 and CDR2 (germline): KGHDR, SFDVKD. V dropped 4 bases and J dropped 5 bases, with 8 bases sitting between them. There are 13 residues in the CDR3. The CDR3 spells CATSDPVENIQYF. DNA for the CDR3: TGTGCCACCAGTGACCCTGTAGAAAACATTCAGTACTTC.

The chain uses TRBV7-6 and TRBJ2-3, with a possible D match to TRBD1 (5 bases). Germline CDR1 and CDR2: SGHVS and FNYEAQ. This CDR3 is built from 18 residues. V lost 0 bases, J lost 4 bases, and 20 bases lay in between. This CDR3 reads CASSLADLTGEAADTQYF. CDR3 coding DNA: TGTGCCAGCAGCTTAGCGGATCTAACAGGCGAGGCTGCAGATACGCAGTATTTT.

This clonotype was picked up a small number of times. The chain couples TRBV3-1 to TRBJ2-1; D unresolved. Trimming left V 0 bases short and J 1 base short, with 13 bases between. Germline values: CDR1 LGHDT, CDR2 YNNKEL (reference sequence). The CDR3 has 17 amino acids. The CDR3, as DNA: TGTGCCAGCAGCCAAGATTCGGCGGAAAGGTCCTACAATGAGCAGTTCTTC. Translating it yields CASSQDSAERSYNEQFF.

The V call is TRBV10-3, the J call TRBJ2-3; D gene uncertain. V gave up 0 bases and J gave up 7 bases, with 2 bases separating them. The CDR3 extends over 11 amino acids. Germline V gives CDR1 ENHRY, CDR2 SYGVKD. The CDR3 DNA reads TGTGCCATCAGTGAGTCTTATACGCAGTATTTT. Translation: CAISESYTQYF.

The chain uses TRBV5-1 and TRBJ2-3; 12 bases are shared with TRBD2. The CDR3 runs 16 residues. Germline V gives CDR1 SGHRS, CDR2 YFSETQ. Trimming took 2 bases from V and 3 from J; bases not matched to a gene: 4. The CDR3: CASSLTGLAGTDTQYF. The CDR3 DNA is TGCGCCAGCAGCTTAACCGGACTAGCGGGAACAGATACGCAGTATTTT.

This clonotype showed up just a few times. This chain uses TRBV7-2 with TRBJ1-1, with 8 bases identical to TRBD1. CDR1 is SGHTA, CDR2 FQGNSA, per germline. V dropped 5 bases and J dropped 7; count of bases not matched to a gene: 15. The CDR3 is 16 residues long. The CDR3 region is CASSVARTGRNGEAFF. The CDR3, as DNA: TGTGCCAGCAGCGTCGCCAGGACAGGGAGGAATGGTGAAGCTTTCTTT.

The rearrangement joins TRBV20-1 to TRBJ2-1; TRBD2 might be the D (7 bases). Between the trimmed V and J ends, which lost 5 bases and 8 bases, there was a span of 28 bases. CDR1 is DFQATT, CDR2 SNEGSKA, per germline (reference sequence). The CDR3 contains 17 residues. For the CDR3, the DNA is TGCAGTGCTCCCTTGCCCGGAGGGGGGGGCCGGTGGGATGAGCAGTTCTTC. Encoded protein: CSAPLPGGGGRWDEQFF.

This chain joins TRBV20-1 and TRBJ2-3; the D is unclear. V lost 0 bases to trimming and J lost 2 bases, with 9 bases between them. Looked up from germline, CDR1 is DFQATT and CDR2 is SNEGSKA (reference sequence). The CDR3 is 14 amino acids. The CDR3 DNA reads TGCAGTGCTAGAGACTTGAGGATCACAGATACGCAGTATTTT. This encodes CSARDLRITDTQYF.

V usage is TRBV5-1 and J usage is TRBJ2-7; 11 positions agree with TRBD2. Germline V gives CDR1 SGHRS, CDR2 YFSETQ. Trimming at V came to 5 bases and at J to 2 bases, leaving 6 bases not matched to a gene. This CDR3 comprises 15 residues. This CDR3 is CASSYGTSGAYEQYV. CDR3 sequence (DNA): TGCGCCAGCAGTTATGGGACTAGCGGAGCCTACGAGCAGTACGTC.

The chain uses TRBV6-1 and TRBJ2-5; TRBD1 matches at 9 bases. Germline V lookup: CDR1 MNHNS, CDR2 SASEGT. The CDR3 totals 15 residues. J lost 5 bases, V lost 6 bases, and 10 bases had no gene match. The CDR3 is CASSPGQGTGETQYF. CDR3 in DNA: TGTGCCAGCAGCCCCGGACAGGGGACTGGGGAGACCCAGTACTTC.

This rearrangement joins TRBV7-9 to TRBJ1-1; the D is unclear. CDR3 length: 14 amino acids. Trimming took off 4 bases at V and 2 bases at J, with 11 bases between the two ends. Germline CDR1 and CDR2: SEHNR and FQNEAQ (reference sequence). CDR3 protein: CASSSSLKNTEAFF. The CDR3 DNA follows: TGTGCCAGCAGCTCCAGCCTGAAAAACACTGAAGCTTTCTTT.

This clonotype was detected only a few times. The chain is built from TRBV3-1 and TRBJ2-1; 10 nucleotides align to TRBD1. V was pared by 4 bases and J by 0 bases, with 21 bases of the junction left unmatched. The CDR3 has 22 amino acids. CDR1 is LGHDT and CDR2 is YNNKEL in the germline V gene (reference sequence). The chain's CDR3 is CASSPGQGQLQRGLSSYNEQFF. As DNA, the CDR3 is TGTGCCAGCAGCCCGGGACAGGGGCAGCTCCAGCGGGGTCTGAGCTCCTACAATGAGCAGTTCTTC.

The chain is built from TRBV27 and TRBJ2-1; D tentatively reads TRBD1 or TRBD2 (5 bases each). This CDR3 contains 16 residues. Trimming removed 1 base from V and 6 bases from J, with 16 bases in between. From germline, CDR1 is MNHEY and CDR2 SMNVEV (reference sequence). DNA of the CDR3: TGTGCCAGCAGTTTATGGGGGACCGTGCAGAGCAATGAGCAGTTCTTC. Residues: CASSLWGTVQSNEQFF.

As to this clonotype: A read error may account for a junction end that differs from germline. The genes are TRBV6-2 or TRBV6-3 and TRBJ2-3, with TRBD1 as a possible D gene (6 bases). Germline V CDR1 and CDR2: MNHEY, SVGEGT. This CDR3 spans 14 amino acids. CDR3 bases: TGTGCCAGCAATTACCCTGGGACATCCGATACGCAGTATTTT. Amino acids: CASNYPGTSDTQYF.

The rearrangement uses TRBV5-6 and TRBJ2-1, with 11 bases fitting TRBD1. The CDR3 is 15 residues long. The germline gives CDR1 SGHDT, CDR2 YYEEEE. V lost 4 bases and J lost 8; bases outside the gene matches: 8. The CDR3: CASSRDRGTFDEQFF. In nucleotides, the CDR3 is TGTGCCAGCAGCCGGGACAGGGGGACGTTCGATGAGCAGTTCTTC.

The chain carries TRBV20-1 and TRBJ2-5; 13 bases agree with TRBD2. Trimming took 4 bases from V and 5 from J; bases not matched to a gene: 10. Germline values: CDR1 DFQATT, CDR2 SNEGSKA (reference sequence). The CDR3 loop spans 16 amino acids. The CDR3 region has the DNA TGCAGTGCTACACCCTTCGGACTAGCGGGAGTCGAGACCCAGTACTTC. Translated: CSATPFGLAGVETQYF.

The rearrangement uses TRBV7-2 and TRBJ2-7; 8 bases are shared with TRBD2. Trimming removed 2 bases from V and 1 base from J; junction bases left unmatched: 7. Germline CDR1 and CDR2: SGHTA and FQGNSA. CDR3 length: 16 amino acids. The CDR3 sequence: CASSLKTSGDSYEQYF. CDR3 nucleotides: TGTGCCAGCAGCTTAAAAACTAGCGGAGATTCCTACGAGCAGTACTTC.

This clonotype was seen more than once but under ten times. This sequence may be a read error, since a much larger clone differs from it by one base. This sequence joins TRBV14 and TRBJ2-3; D is unclear. The CDR3 contains 11 residues. Germline V gene sequence: CDR1 SGHDN, CDR2 FVKESK. Trimming left V 2 bases short and J 7 bases short, with 4 bases between. The CDR3 loop reads CASSQRNTQYF. CDR3 in DNA: TGTGCCAGCAGCCAAAGAAATACGCAGTATTTT.

In this sample, this clonotype turned up once. This sequence joins TRBV7-6 and TRBJ2-2, with D perhaps TRBD1 or TRBD2 (7 bases each). The CDR3 loop spans 15 amino acids. The germline CDR1 and CDR2 sequences are SGHVS and FNYEAQ. Trimming took off 5 bases at V and 6 bases at J, with 16 bases between the two ends. CDR3 protein: CASSPLQGGSGELFF. Here the CDR3 DNA reads TGTGCCAGCAGCCCATTGCAGGGGGGGTCCGGGGAGCTGTTTTTT.

J is TRBJ2-7 and V is TRBV7-2; no clear D gene. The CDR3 has 13 residues. Germline CDR1 and CDR2: SGHTA and FQGNSA. Trimming shortened V by 0 bases and J by 8 bases, and 11 bases separated the two germline ends. The CDR3 DNA follows: TGTGCCAGCAGCTTAGCCGCTAGGCTCAAGCAGTACTTC. Translated, it gives CASSLAARLKQYF.

This clonotype was detected only a few times. This chain links TRBV5-6 with TRBJ2-3; D uncertain. V gave up 4 bases and J gave up 0 bases, with 15 bases separating them. The CDR3 length is 16 residues. The germline gives CDR1 SGHDT, CDR2 YYEEEE. The CDR3 DNA reads TGTGCCAGCAGCCCCGACGGTCCGGTTAGCACAGATACGCAGTATTTT. Residues: CASSPDGPVSTDTQYF.